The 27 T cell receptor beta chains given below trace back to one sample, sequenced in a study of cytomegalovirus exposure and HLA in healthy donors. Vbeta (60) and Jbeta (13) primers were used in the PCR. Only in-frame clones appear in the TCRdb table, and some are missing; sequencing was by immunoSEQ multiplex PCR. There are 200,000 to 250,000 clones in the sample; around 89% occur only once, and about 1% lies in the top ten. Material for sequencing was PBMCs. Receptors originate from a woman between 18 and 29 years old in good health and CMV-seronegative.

The DNA of the CDR3 is TGTGCCAGTAGTGTTGACAGGGGACCCTACGAGCAGTACTTC. Protein sequence: CASSVDRGPYEQYF. The V call is TRBV19, the J call TRBJ2-7; 8 bases are shared with TRBD1. Trimming removed 5 bases from V and 2 bases from J; junction bases left unmatched: 5. This CDR3 has 14 residues. Germline lookup yields CDR1 LNHDA and CDR2 SQIVND (reference sequence).

The CDR3 spells CASSKDRGHIGANVLTF. Here the CDR3 DNA reads TGTGCCAGTAGTAAGGACAGGGGGCATATTGGGGCCAACGTCCTGACTTTC. The rearrangement joins TRBV19 to TRBJ2-6; 11 bases align to TRBD1. There are 17 residues in the CDR3. CDR1 is LNHDA, CDR2 SQIVND, per germline (reference sequence). Germline trimming cut 4 bases from V and 3 bases from J; bases unmatched to any gene: 5.

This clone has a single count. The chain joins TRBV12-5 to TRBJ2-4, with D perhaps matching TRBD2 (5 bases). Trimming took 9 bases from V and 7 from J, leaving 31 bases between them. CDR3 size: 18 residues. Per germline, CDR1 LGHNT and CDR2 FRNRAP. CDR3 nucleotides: TGTGCTAGGGCCATCTTTCCGGGAAAGAGTCGTGGTAGGAACATTCAGTACTTC. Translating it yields CARAIFPGKSRGRNIQYF.

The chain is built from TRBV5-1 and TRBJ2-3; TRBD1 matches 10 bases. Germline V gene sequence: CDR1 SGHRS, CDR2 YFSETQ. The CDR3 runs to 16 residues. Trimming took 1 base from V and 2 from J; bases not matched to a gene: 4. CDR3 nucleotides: TGCGCCAGCAGCTTGCCGGGACAGGGGAACACAGATACGCAGTATTTT. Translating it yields CASSLPGQGNTDTQYF. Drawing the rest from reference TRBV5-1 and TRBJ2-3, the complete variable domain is KAGVTQTPRYLIKTRGQQVTLSCSPISGHRSVSWYQQTPGQGLQFLFEYFSETQRNKGNFPGRFSGRQFSNSRSEMNVSTLELGDSALYLCASSLPGQGNTDTQYFGPGTRLTVL.

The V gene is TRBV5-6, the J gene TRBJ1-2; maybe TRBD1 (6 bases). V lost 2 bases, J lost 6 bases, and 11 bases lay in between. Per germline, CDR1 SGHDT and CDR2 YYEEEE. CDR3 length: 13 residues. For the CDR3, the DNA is TGTGCCAGCAGCTTACCACAGGGTGATGGCTACACCTTC. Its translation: CASSLPQGDGYTF.

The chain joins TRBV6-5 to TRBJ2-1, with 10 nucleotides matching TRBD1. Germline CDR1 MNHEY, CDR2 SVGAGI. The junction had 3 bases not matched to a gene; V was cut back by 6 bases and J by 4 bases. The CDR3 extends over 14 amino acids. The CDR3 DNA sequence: TGTGCCAGCAGCCGGACAGGGGGGTACAATGAGCAGTTCTTC. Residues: CASSRTGGYNEQFF.

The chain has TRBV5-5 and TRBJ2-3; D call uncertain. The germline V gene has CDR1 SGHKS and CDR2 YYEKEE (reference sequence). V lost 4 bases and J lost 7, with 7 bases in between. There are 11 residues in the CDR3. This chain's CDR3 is CASSPSHTQYF. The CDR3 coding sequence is TGTGCCAGCAGCCCGAGCCATACGCAGTATTTT.

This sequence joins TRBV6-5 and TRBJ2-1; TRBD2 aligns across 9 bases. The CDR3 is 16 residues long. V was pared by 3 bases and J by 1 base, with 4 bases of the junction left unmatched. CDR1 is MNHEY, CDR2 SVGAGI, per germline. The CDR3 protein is CASSYLSGSSYNEQFF. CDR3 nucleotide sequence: TGTGCCAGCAGTTATCTTAGCGGGAGTTCCTACAATGAGCAGTTCTTC.

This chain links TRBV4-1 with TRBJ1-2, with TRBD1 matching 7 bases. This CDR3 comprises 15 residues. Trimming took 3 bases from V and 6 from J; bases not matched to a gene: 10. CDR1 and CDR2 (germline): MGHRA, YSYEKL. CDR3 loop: CASSQVGQTHNGYTF. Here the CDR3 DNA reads TGCGCCAGCAGCCAGGTGGGACAGACACACAATGGCTACACCTTC.

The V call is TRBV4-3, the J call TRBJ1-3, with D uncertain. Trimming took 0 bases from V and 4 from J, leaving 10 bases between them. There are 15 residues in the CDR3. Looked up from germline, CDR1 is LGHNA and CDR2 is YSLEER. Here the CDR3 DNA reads TGCGCCAGCAGCCAAGACTCTCGCAGGGGAAACACCATATATTTT. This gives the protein CASSQDSRRGNTIYF.

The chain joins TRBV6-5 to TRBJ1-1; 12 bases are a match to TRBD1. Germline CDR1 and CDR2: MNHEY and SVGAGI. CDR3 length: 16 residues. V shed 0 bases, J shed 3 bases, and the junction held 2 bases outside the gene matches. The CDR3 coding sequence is TGTGCCAGCAGTTACTCCGGGACAGGGGGCTACACTGAAGCTTTCTTT. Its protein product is CASSYSGTGGYTEAFF.

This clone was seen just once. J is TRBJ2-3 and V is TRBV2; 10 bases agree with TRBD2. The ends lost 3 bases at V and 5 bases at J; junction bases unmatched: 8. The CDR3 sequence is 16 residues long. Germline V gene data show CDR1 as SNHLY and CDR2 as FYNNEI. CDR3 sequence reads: CASSEVLAGELDTQYF. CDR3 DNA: TGTGCCAGCAGTGAGGTCCTAGCGGGGGAGTTAGATACGCAGTATTTT.

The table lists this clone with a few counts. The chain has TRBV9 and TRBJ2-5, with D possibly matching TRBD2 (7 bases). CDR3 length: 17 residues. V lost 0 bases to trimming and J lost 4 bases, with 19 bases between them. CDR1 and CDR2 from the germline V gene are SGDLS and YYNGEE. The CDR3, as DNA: TGTGCCAGCAGCGTAGAAGACGTAGGGGGGGACACAGAGACCCAGTACTTC. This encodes CASSVEDVGGDTETQYF.

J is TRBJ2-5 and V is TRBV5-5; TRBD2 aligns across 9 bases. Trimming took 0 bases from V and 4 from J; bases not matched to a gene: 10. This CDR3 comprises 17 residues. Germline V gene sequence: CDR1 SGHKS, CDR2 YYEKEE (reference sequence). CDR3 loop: CASSLALGGGAGETQYF. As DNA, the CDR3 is TGTGCCAGCAGCTTGGCGTTGGGCGGGGGGGCCGGAGAGACCCAGTACTTC. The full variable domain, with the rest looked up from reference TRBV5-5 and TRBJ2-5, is DAGVTQSPTHLIKTRGQQVTLRCSPISGHKSVSWYQQVLGQGPQFIFQYYEKEERGRGNFPDRFSARQFPNYSSELNVNALLLGDSALYLCASSLALGGGAGETQYFGPGTRLLVL.

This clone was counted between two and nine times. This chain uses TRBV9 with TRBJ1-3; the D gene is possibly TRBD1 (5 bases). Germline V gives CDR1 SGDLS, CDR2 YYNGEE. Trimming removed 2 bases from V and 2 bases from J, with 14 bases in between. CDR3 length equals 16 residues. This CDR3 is CASSVDPGLTGNTIYF. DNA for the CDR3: TGTGCCAGCAGCGTTGATCCAGGGTTGACTGGAAACACCATATATTTT.

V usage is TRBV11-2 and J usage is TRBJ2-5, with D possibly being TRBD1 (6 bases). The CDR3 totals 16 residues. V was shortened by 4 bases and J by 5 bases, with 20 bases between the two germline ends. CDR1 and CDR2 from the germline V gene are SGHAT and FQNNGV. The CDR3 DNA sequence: TGTGCCAGCAGCTCCGTATACAGGGTTTCTGGGGAGACCCAGTACTTC. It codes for CASSSVYRVSGETQYF.

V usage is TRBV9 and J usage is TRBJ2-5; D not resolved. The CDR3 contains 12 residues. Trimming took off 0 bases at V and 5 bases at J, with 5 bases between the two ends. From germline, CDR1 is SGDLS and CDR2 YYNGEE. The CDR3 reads CASSVESETQYF. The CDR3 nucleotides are TGTGCCAGCAGCGTAGAGAGCGAGACCCAGTACTTC.

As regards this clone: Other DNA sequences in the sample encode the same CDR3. This CDR3 is CASSFRLAGAYEQYF. DNA for the CDR3: TGTGCCAGCAGCTTCCGACTAGCGGGGGCCTACGAGCAGTACTTC. The gene calls are TRBV7-2 and TRBJ2-7; 12 bases fit TRBD2. The germline V gene encodes CDR1 SGHTA and CDR2 FQGNSA. The length of the CDR3 is 15 residues. V dropped 3 bases and J dropped 2; count of bases not matched to a gene: 2.

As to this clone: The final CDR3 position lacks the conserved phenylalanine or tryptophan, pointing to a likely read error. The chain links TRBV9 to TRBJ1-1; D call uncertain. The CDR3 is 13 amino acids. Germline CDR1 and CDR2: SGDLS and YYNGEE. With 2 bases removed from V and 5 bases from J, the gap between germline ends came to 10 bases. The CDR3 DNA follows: TGTGCCAGCAGCGTCACCGGAGGAACTGAAGCTTTCCTT. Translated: CASSVTGGTEAFL.

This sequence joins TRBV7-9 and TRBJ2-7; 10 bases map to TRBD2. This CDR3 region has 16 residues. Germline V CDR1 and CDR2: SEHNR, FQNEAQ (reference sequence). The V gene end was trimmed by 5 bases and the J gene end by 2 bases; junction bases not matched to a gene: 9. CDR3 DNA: TGTGCCAGCAGCCCTCATAGCGGGAGGCTAACCTACGAGCAGTACTTC. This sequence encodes CASSPHSGRLTYEQYF.

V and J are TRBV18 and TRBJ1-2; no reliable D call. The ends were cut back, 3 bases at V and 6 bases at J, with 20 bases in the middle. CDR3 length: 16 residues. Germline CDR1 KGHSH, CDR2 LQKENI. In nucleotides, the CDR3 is TGTGCCAGCTCACCCCGAACGGCTCGGGGAGAGGATGGCTACACCTTC. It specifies CASSPRTARGEDGYTF.

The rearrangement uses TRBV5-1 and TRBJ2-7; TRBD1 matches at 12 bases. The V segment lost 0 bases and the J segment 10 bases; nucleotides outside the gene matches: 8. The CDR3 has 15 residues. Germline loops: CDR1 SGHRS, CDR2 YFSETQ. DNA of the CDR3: TGCGCCAGCAGCTTGGGCCCTCAGGGACAGGGGGCCCAGTACTTC. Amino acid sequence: CASSLGPQGQGAQYF.

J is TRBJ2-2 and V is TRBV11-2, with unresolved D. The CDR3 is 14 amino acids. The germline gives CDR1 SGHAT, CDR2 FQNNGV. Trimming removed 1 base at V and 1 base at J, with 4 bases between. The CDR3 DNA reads TGTGCCAGCAGCTTAGGGCAGAACACCGGGGAGCTGTTTTTT. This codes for CASSLGQNTGELFF.

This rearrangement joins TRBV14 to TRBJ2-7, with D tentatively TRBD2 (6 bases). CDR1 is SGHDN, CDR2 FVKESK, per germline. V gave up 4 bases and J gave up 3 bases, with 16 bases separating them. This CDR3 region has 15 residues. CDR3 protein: CASSPRGSTRYEQYF. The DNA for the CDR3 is TGTGCCAGCAGCCCACGGGGGTCTACACGCTACGAGCAGTACTTC.

The CDR3 spells CASSEAGGTDTQYF. The CDR3 DNA reads as TGTGCCAGCAGTGAAGCGGGAGGCACAGATACGCAGTATTTT. The rearrangement uses TRBV6-4 and TRBJ2-3, with 8 bases aligning to TRBD2. V shed 3 bases and J 1 base; nucleotides not matched to a gene: 0. Germline CDR1 is MRHNA and CDR2 is SNTAGT. CDR3 length: 14 residues.

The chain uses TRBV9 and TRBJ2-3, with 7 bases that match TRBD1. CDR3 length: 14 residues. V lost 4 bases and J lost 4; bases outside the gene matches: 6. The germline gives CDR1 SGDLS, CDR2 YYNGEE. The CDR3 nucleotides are TGTGCCAGCAGCTTCGAGGGACAGTCAGATACGCAGTATTTT. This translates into CASSFEGQSDTQYF.

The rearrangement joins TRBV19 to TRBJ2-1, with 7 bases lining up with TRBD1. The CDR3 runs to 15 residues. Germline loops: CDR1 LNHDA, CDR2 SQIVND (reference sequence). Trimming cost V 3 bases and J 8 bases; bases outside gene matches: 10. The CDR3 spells CASSMTGRFRDEQFF. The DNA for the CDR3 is TGTGCCAGTAGTATGACAGGGCGGTTTAGGGATGAGCAGTTCTTC.